This T cell receptor (beta chain) was found in a study of T cells in Graves' hyperthyroidism and ophthalmopathy. Overall study: Peripheral blood collection took place at initial diagnosis, before any treatment.

Amplification targeted TCR beta CDR3 regions from RNA transcripts. Using the HTBI primer set, a first-round RT-PCR was run on the TCR CDR3. MiXCR was run by TCRdb on the multiplex PCR reads, yielding one entry per CDR3 protein. The table shows fewer than 650,000 distinct CDR3 sequences, with more than 13% occurring only once. Inclusion characteristics of ophthalmopathy patients comprised a Clinical Activity Score of at least 3, a NOSPECS grade of at least 4, and duration under 3 months. Trimming cost V 7 bases and J 7 bases; bases outside gene matches: 10. This CDR3 has 15 residues. Germline V CDR1 and CDR2: MNHEY, SVGEGT. Study-level results: Expanded thyroid clonotypes (above 0.001) were mostly also found in blood.

Only a few counts were recorded for this clonotype. No antigen is known for it. The sequenced sample consisted of blood. The V call is TRBV6-2 or TRBV6-3, the J call TRBJ1-6, with 7 bases matching TRBD1. The receptor comes from a woman between 18 and 29 years old with Graves' ophthalmopathy. The CDR3 here is CASNPSGQPNSPLHF. CDR3 DNA sequence: TGTGCCAGCAACCCTTCGGGACAGCCAAATTCACCCCTCCACTTT.